This is a list of T cell receptor beta chains from one sample in a study of tumor-infiltrating lymphocytes in primary liver carcinoma. TCRdb analysed the multiplex PCR reads with MiXCR anew, one entry per CDR3 protein. The sample contains approximately 30,000 distinct CDR3 sequences, approximately 76% of which appear only once. The specimen sequenced was liver tumor tissue from sampling region 3. The receptors originated from a woman in her 30s with primary liver carcinoma and hepatitis B virus infection. The CDR3 runs from the conserved cysteine through the conserved F or W.

j_call v_call cdr3_length cdr3_aa
TRBJ2-5 TRBV11-1 15 CASSTRLAREETQYF
TRBJ2-3 TRBV6-4 14 CARSERKGTDMQYF
TRBJ2-2 TRBV6-1 19 CTSSETLPGGAANTGELFF
TRBJ1-3 TRBV11-2 14 CASSTRDTGNTIYF
TRBJ2-1 TRBV12-3/TRBV12-4 15 CASSLHRQSYNEQFF
TRBJ2-5 TRBV10-3 15 CAISESATGQETQYF
TRBJ2-5 TRBV4-1 17 CASSQGGLAGLQEAQYF
TRBJ2-1 TRBV7-8 15 CACSSRLVGVTEQFF
TRBJ2-3 TRBV11-2 13 CASNLRRGNMQYF
TRBJ2-1 TRBV6-2/TRBV6-3 12 CASGLPPRELFF
TRBJ2-2 TRBV4-3 19 CVSSVLAGGPRSNTGELFF
TRBJ1-6 TRBV29-1 13 CSVAGHPNSPLHF
TRBJ1-2 TRBV11-2 15 CASSLDGKAGRDYTF
TRBJ1-5 TRBV28 12 CASNLGDQPQHF
TRBJ1-6 TRBV11-2 13 CTSSLDPNSPLHF
TRBJ2-7 TRBV6-2/TRBV6-3 18 CASCYSRMFHSNKYEQYF
TRBJ2-2 TRBV10-3 18 CAISESWGQGINTGELFF
TRBJ2-1 TRBV11-2 17 CASSLQPGQRFYNEQFF
TRBJ1-1 TRBV11-1 16 CASNLQNRGQGTEAFF
TRBJ2-1 TRBV11-2 16 CVSSLVGREGPNEQFF
TRBJ2-1 TRBV25-1 18 CASSGIHIIAGADNDQFF
TRBJ1-5 TRBV29-1 13 CSAGGGPDGPQHF
TRBJ1-2 TRBV6-1 18 CASSERFQILRSNYGYTF
TRBJ2-7 TRBV11-3 15 CASSLGAGGGYEQYF
TRBJ2-1 TRBV4-2 18 CASCHVVSVRSSYDEQFF
TRBJ2-3 TRBV11-3 14 CVSGISGLTDTQYF
TRBJ2-7 TRBV7-3 12 CASSLRRNGGSF
TRBJ2-7 TRBV6-1 15 CASSAPDRASYVQYF
TRBJ2-3 TRBV12-3/TRBV12-4 16 CDNSPRGQVGTDTQYF
TRBJ2-5 TRBV28 15 CASNSLTSGGEIQYF
TRBJ1-5 TRBV28 12 CASSISGIGQHF
TRBJ2-7 TRBV11-2 15 CANSFLQGPPYEQYF
TRBJ2-1 TRBV4-3 16 CASSQDAGDSYNERFF
TRBJ2-2 TRBV6-5 15 CASSPLTGITGEPFF
TRBJ1-5 TRBV6-2/TRBV6-3 13 CASSYRDNHSQHF
TRBJ2-7 TRBV12-3/TRBV12-4 12 CANSSQSYEQYF
TRBJ2-3 TRBV5-4 15 CVISPPGTEAVTQYF
TRBJ2-3 TRBV11-2 13 CASSIGRTDTQCF
TRBJ2-3 TRBV28 12 CASGLSRDTQYF
TRBJ2-3 TRBV4-3 18 CVSSQSIWLGDPDDTQYF
TRBJ2-5 TRBV12-3/TRBV12-4 14 CASSFKGLIETQYF
TRBJ2-1 TRBV11-3 13 CASSAGGYNERFF
TRBJ2-1 TRBV11-3 14 CASSLDNLGAEQFF
TRBJ1-1 TRBV11-2 14 CASRYTGGGPEAFF
TRBJ2-3 TRBV11-2 15 CDSSSGPAGPDTQYF
TRBJ1-4 TRBV5-5 19 CVSSLRLGGLVATNEKLFF
TRBJ1-2 TRBV6-5 15 CASSYPALWGHGYTF
TRBJ1-2 TRBV2 13 CATTRDFGDGYTF